This T cell receptor (beta chain) emerged from a study of blood T cell repertoires in COVID-19. Overall study: Researchers got acute and convalescent COVID-19 samples from the United States, Italy and Spain.

Sequencing used immunoSEQ multiplex PCR; TCRdb keeps in-frame clones, though not all of them. The table lists roughly 150,000 clones, 80% to 85% of them singletons. The CDR3 consists of 14 residues. V lost 1 base and J lost 2, with 7 bases in between. From germline, CDR1 is SGHAT and CDR2 FQNNGV. This receptor was obtained from a man between 65 and 79 years old with active or convalescent COVID-19. This rearrangement joins TRBV11-2 to TRBJ2-3; D is possibly TRBD1 (5 bases). Source material: peripheral blood. The CDR3 is CASSLGRVTDTQYF. As DNA, the CDR3 is TGTGCCAGCAGCTTAGGCAGGGTCACAGATACGCAGTATTTT.